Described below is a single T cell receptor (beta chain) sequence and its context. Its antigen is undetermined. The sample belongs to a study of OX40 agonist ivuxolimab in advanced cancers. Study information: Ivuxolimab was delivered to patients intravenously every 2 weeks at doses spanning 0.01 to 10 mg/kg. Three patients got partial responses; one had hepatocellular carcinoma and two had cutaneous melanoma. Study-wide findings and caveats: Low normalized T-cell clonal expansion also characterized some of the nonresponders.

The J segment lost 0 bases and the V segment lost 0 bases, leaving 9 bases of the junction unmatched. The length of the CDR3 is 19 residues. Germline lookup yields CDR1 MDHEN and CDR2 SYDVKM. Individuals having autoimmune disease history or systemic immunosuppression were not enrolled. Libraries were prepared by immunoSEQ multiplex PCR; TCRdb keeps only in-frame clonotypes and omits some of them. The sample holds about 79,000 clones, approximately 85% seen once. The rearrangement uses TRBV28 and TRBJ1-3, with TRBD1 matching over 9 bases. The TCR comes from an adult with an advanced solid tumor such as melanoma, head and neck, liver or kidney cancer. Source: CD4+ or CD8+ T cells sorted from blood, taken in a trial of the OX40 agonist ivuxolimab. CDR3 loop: CASSLWYYDRGVSGNTIYF. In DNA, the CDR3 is TGTGCCAGCAGTTTATGGTATTATGACAGGGGGGTCTCTGGAAACACCATATATTTT.